Each of the 6 T cell receptor beta chains below was sequenced from the same sample in a study of identical twins. TCRdb reprocessed the 5' RACE reads with MiXCR, giving one entry per CDR3 protein. The sample gives approximately 1.8 million distinct CDR3 sequences, about 32% of which show up once; under 0.35% is in the top ten. Sequencing was done on a sample of cord blood. The receptor source for this set is a newborn girl in good health.

The chain uses TRBV18 and TRBJ2-7, with 7 bases that match TRBD2. Gene TRBJ2-5 matches the end of the DNA better, so the J call may be wrong. The CDR3 has 16 residues. Germline lookup yields CDR1 KGHSH and CDR2 LQKENI. The chain's CDR3 is CASSPSGTKGKETQYF. As DNA, the CDR3 is TGTGCCAGCTCACCATCCGGGACTAAGGGGAAAGAGACCCAGTACTTC.

This clonotype was observed a few times. The V and J genes are TRBV6-1 and TRBJ2-3; TRBD2 might be the D (6 bases). Trimming took off 5 bases at V and 4 bases at J, with 19 bases between the two ends. This CDR3 contains 16 residues. The germline V gene has CDR1 MNHNS and CDR2 SASEGT. CDR3 in amino acids: CASSSRARLVSDTQYF. The CDR3 nucleotides are TGTGCCAGCAGTTCAAGGGCCAGACTAGTTTCAGATACGCAGTATTTT.

The CDR3 sequence is CSASQGNTEAFF. The DNA for the CDR3 is TGCAGTGCTTCGCAGGGCAACACTGAAGCTTTCTTT. The rearrangement joins TRBV20-1 to TRBJ1-1, with a tentative D call TRBD1 (5 bases). Germline CDR1 reads DFQATT; CDR2 reads SNEGSKA (reference sequence). The ends were cut back, 5 bases at V and 2 bases at J, with 9 bases in the middle. The CDR3 length is 12 residues.

This chain uses TRBV20-1 with TRBJ2-3, with D unresolved. CDR1 DFQATT and CDR2 SNEGSKA come from the germline V gene (reference sequence). This CDR3 has 12 residues. Trimming took off 5 bases at V and 3 bases at J, with 9 bases between the two ends. CDR3 region: CSAPSMTDTQYF. The CDR3 nucleotides are TGCAGTGCTCCTAGTATGACAGATACGCAGTATTTT.

The chain employs TRBV7-2 and TRBJ1-4; tentatively, D is TRBD1 (5 bases). V lost 3 bases and J 5 bases, leaving 16 bases between the germline ends. This CDR3 spans 16 amino acids. CDR1 and CDR2 (germline): SGHTA, FQGNSA. The CDR3 is CASSFWPGRGNEKLFF. The CDR3 DNA reads as TGTGCCAGCAGCTTTTGGCCGGGACGGGGAAATGAAAAACTGTTTTTT.

In this sample, this clonotype turned up a few times. This sequence joins TRBV27 and TRBJ2-7; D gene ambiguous. The CDR3 is made up of 14 amino acids. Germline lookup yields CDR1 MNHEY and CDR2 SMNVEV (reference sequence). Trimming shortened V by 4 bases and J by 6 bases, and 16 bases separated the two germline ends. In nucleotides, the CDR3 is TGTGCCAGCAGTTCAGCCCCCCTTTTTGGCGAGCAGTACTTC. Protein: CASSSAPLFGEQYF.